Listed here are 14 T cell receptor beta chains from one sample, sequenced in a study of blood T cell repertoires in COVID-19. TCRdb keeps only in-frame clones here, not all; method: immunoSEQ multiplex PCR. The sample carries about 130,000 clones, around 89% recorded once. Sequenced material: peripheral blood. These receptors all come from a man in his forties or fifties with active or convalescent COVID-19.

CDR3 coding DNA: TGTGCCAGCAGCGATGAGGTGCAGGGGTATAATTCACCCCTCCACTTT. This sequence encodes CASSDEVQGYNSPLHF. The rearrangement links TRBV7-2 to TRBJ1-6, with D possibly TRBD1 on 6 matching bases. CDR1 and CDR2 from the germline V gene are SGHTA and FQGNSA. The CDR3 is made up of 16 amino acids. The V end was cut by 5 bases, the J end by 4 bases, with 15 bases between.

The chain employs TRBV7-6 and TRBJ2-5; 10 positions match TRBD2. The V and J ends lost 1 base and 1 base, in that order; junction bases with no gene match: 12. Germline V gives CDR1 SGHVS, CDR2 FNYEAQ. The CDR3 extends over 19 amino acids. The CDR3 bases are TGTGCCAGCAGCTTAGTTAGGCCTAGCGGGAGAGTCATCCAAGAGACCCAGTACTTC. Its protein is CASSLVRPSGRVIQETQYF.

V and J are TRBV12-3 or TRBV12-4 and TRBJ2-7; D is uncertain. The length of the CDR3 is 12 residues. V was shortened by 3 bases and J by 2 bases, with 5 bases between the two germline ends. CDR3: CASSFSTYEQYF. The CDR3 nucleotides are TGTGCCAGCAGTTTTTCCACCTACGAGCAGTACTTC.

This clone appeared a single time. The chain combines TRBV27 with TRBJ2-3, with a possible D match to TRBD1 (8 bases). Germline CDR1 reads MNHEY; CDR2 reads SMNVEV (reference sequence). Trimming stripped 5 bases from V and 2 bases from J, with 23 bases between. This CDR3 spans 18 amino acids. The CDR3 spells CASSTPGGAGEFTDTQYF. The CDR3 coding sequence is TGTGCCAGCAGTACTCCAGGGGGCGCGGGGGAATTCACAGATACGCAGTATTTT.

V gene TRBV6-5 combines with J gene TRBJ2-7, with 7 bases that match TRBD1. From germline, CDR1 is MNHEY and CDR2 SVGAGI. The CDR3 has 14 residues. V lost 5 bases and J lost 5; bases outside the gene matches: 9. CDR3 in DNA: TGTGCCAGCAGTCTCCTAGGACAGGTCCACGAGCAGTACTTC. The encoded protein is CASSLLGQVHEQYF.

This chain connects TRBV5-4 to TRBJ2-7; the D gene is possibly TRBD2 (5 bases). Germline V lookup: CDR1 SGHNT, CDR2 YYREEE (reference sequence). The CDR3 length is 13 residues. V was trimmed by 3 bases and J by 6 bases, leaving 13 bases between them. For the CDR3, the DNA is TGTGCCAGCAGCTATCGTGGGAGCCCCGAGCAGTACTTC. Its translation: CASSYRGSPEQYF. Full variable domain (rest looked up from reference TRBV5-4 and TRBJ2-7): ETGVTQSPTHLIKTRGQQVTLRCSSQSGHNTVSWYQQALGQGPQFIFQYYREEENGRGNFPPRFSGLQFPNYSSELNVNALELDDSALYLCASSYRGSPEQYFGPGTRLTVT.

The genes are TRBV29-1 and TRBJ2-2; the match to TRBD1 covers 10 bases. CDR1 and CDR2 (germline): SQVTM, ANQGSEA. Trimming removed 6 bases from V and 5 bases from J; junction bases left unmatched: 6. The CDR3 runs 14 residues. In DNA form, the CDR3 reads TGCAGCGTAGCCGGGACAGGGGCAACCGGGGAGCTGTTTTTT. Translated, it gives CSVAGTGATGELFF.

The V gene is TRBV2, the J gene TRBJ2-7; 10 bases fit TRBD2. The germline CDR1 and CDR2 sequences are SNHLY and FYNNEI. This CDR3 is 16 amino acids long. The junction had 6 bases not matched to a gene; V was cut back by 1 base and J by 3 bases. CDR3 protein: CASSEGSSGRIYEQYF. CDR3 sequence (DNA): TGTGCCAGCAGTGAAGGGAGTAGCGGGAGGATCTACGAGCAGTACTTC.

The genes are TRBV9 and TRBJ1-4; D is possibly TRBD1 (5 bases). Trimming shortened V by 1 base and J by 0 bases, and 7 bases separated the two germline ends. The CDR3 has 15 residues. Germline CDR1 and CDR2: SGDLS and YYNGEE. This CDR3 reads CASSVQGTTNEKLFF. For the CDR3, the DNA is TGTGCCAGCAGCGTACAGGGCACAACTAATGAAAAACTGTTTTTT.

This clone showed up just once. V and J are TRBV18 and TRBJ1-1; D remains unclear. The V and J ends lost 2 bases and 3 bases respectively, with 13 bases between them. In germline, CDR1 is KGHSH, CDR2 LQKENI. The CDR3 covers 15 residues. CDR3 sequence: CASSPRNGVYTEAFF. CDR3 coding DNA: TGTGCCAGCTCACCAAGGAACGGGGTTTACACTGAAGCTTTCTTT.

V usage is TRBV7-2 and J usage is TRBJ1-6, with TRBD1 identical over 10 bases. This CDR3 contains 15 residues. The V segment lost 5 bases and the J segment 9 bases; nucleotides outside the gene matches: 7. CDR1 SGHTA and CDR2 FQGNSA come from the germline V gene. The CDR3 spells CASSPTGGYGSPLHF. In DNA form, the CDR3 reads TGTGCCAGCAGCCCGACAGGGGGCTACGGTTCACCCCTCCACTTT.

The chain couples TRBV4-1 to TRBJ2-5, with 9 nucleotides matching TRBD1. The ends lost 4 bases at V and 5 bases at J; junction bases unmatched: 8. Per the germline V gene, CDR1 is MGHRA and CDR2 is YSYEKL. The CDR3 totals 15 residues. DNA for the CDR3: TGCGCCAGCAGCCCTTCCACAGGGGGCCGGGAGACCCAGTACTTC. Translation gives CASSPSTGGRETQYF.

The chain carries TRBV4-2 and TRBJ1-4, with D possibly TRBD1 on 5 matching bases. Germline-derived CDR1 and CDR2 are LGHNA and YNFKEQ. The CDR3 contains 15 residues. Trimming left V 1 base short and J 7 bases short, with 13 bases between. The CDR3 nucleotides are TGTGCCAGCAGCCAAGGGTCTGGGGGAGGTGAAAAACTGTTTTTT. This codes for CASSQGSGGGEKLFF.

The rearrangement links TRBV9 to TRBJ1-3; D not resolved. The CDR3 runs to 15 residues. V was clipped by 4 bases and J by 0 bases, with 11 bases between them. CDR1 SGDLS and CDR2 YYNGEE come from the germline V gene. The CDR3 bases are TGTGCCAGCAGCAGCCTGCGGGGCTCTGGAAACACCATATATTTT. Translation gives CASSSLRGSGNTIYF. Full variable domain (rest looked up from reference TRBV9 and TRBJ1-3): DSGVTQTPKHLITATGQRVTLRCSPRSGDLSVYWYQQSLDQGLQFLIQYYNGEERAKGNILERFSAQQFPDLHSELNLSSLELGDSALYFCASSSLRGSGNTIYFGEGSWLTVV.